The TCR beta chain under discussion was sequenced for a study of blood T cell repertoires in COVID-19. This table comes from immunoSEQ multiplex PCR, and its TCRdb copy is limited to in-frame clones, with some not included. This table has tens of thousands of clones, about four fifths appearing once. The junction had 3 bases not matched to a gene; V was cut back by 4 bases and J by 4 bases. The CDR3 covers 14 residues. Germline V gives CDR1 MDHEN, CDR2 SYDVKM. This rearrangement joins TRBV28 to TRBJ1-5; 8 bases are a match to TRBD1. The sample consisted of peripheral blood. The TCR sequence derives from a man older than 75 with acute or convalescent COVID-19. The CDR3 nucleotides read TGTGCCAGCAGTTCAACAGGGGGAAATCAGCCCCAGCATTTT. This translates into CASSSTGGNQPQHF. Looking up the rest from reference TRBV28 and TRBJ1-5 gives the full variable domain: DVKVTQSSRYLVKRTGEKVFLECVQDMDHENMFWYRQDPGLGLRLIYFSYDVKMKEKGDIPEGYSVSREKKERFSLILESASTNQTSMYLCASSSTGGNQPQHFGDGTRLSIL.